These 27 T cell receptor beta chains came from one sample sequenced in a study of blood T cell repertoires in COVID-19. Profiling relied on immunoSEQ multiplex PCR, and the TCRdb table lists in-frame clones only, not all of them. The top ten clones hold more than 20% of a sample with roughly 53,000 clones, roughly three quarters of them seen once. The sample consisted of peripheral blood. The receptors originated from a man in his fifties with active or convalescent COVID-19.

In regard to this clone: Relative to the germline gene, one junction end is altered; a read error may explain this. V and J are TRBV7-9 and TRBJ1-5; unclear D gene. This CDR3 comprises 15 residues. Germline V gene lookup returns CDR1 SEHNR and CDR2 FQNEAQ (reference sequence). The CDR3 here is CASSLAGGGNQPQHF. CDR3 sequence (DNA): TGTGCCAGCAGCCTAGCCGGTGGCGGTAATCAGCCCCAGCATTTT.

The J gene is TRBJ2-1, the V gene TRBV6-5; the match to TRBD2 covers 8 bases. CDR1 is MNHEY, CDR2 SVGAGI, per germline. With 4 bases clipped from V and 1 base from J, the junction kept 3 bases outside the gene matches. There are 15 residues in the CDR3. The CDR3 loop is CASSFSGVSYNEQFF. The CDR3 nucleotides read TGTGCCAGCAGTTTTAGCGGGGTTTCCTACAATGAGCAGTTCTTC.

The chain has TRBV9 and TRBJ2-2; 8 positions agree with TRBD1. Germline CDR1 SGDLS, CDR2 YYNGEE. Trimming took 3 bases from V and 6 from J; bases not matched to a gene: 7. The CDR3 is made up of 15 amino acids. CDR3 region: CASSEDRVRAGELFF. The CDR3, as DNA: TGTGCCAGCAGCGAGGACAGGGTTCGGGCCGGGGAGCTGTTTTTT.

J is TRBJ2-1 and V is TRBV27; TRBD1 is a possible D gene (6 bases). V lost 5 bases to trimming and J lost 6 bases, with 17 bases between them. The germline gives CDR1 MNHEY, CDR2 SMNVEV (reference sequence). CDR3 length equals 15 residues. CDR3 sequence reads: CASSPRTEVGNEQFF. CDR3 coding DNA: TGTGCCAGCAGTCCACGGACAGAGGTAGGCAATGAGCAGTTCTTC.

The J gene is TRBJ1-1, the V gene TRBV20-1; D is unclear. The length of the CDR3 is 10 residues. Germline V CDR1 and CDR2: DFQATT, SNEGSKA (reference sequence). V was cut by 3 bases and J by 7 bases, with 6 bases left in between. CDR3 sequence (DNA): TGCAGTGCTAGGGAGGGTGAAGCTTTCTTT. Amino acids: CSAREGEAFF.

The gene calls are TRBV15 and TRBJ1-1, with D unresolved. The germline CDR1 and CDR2 sequences are LNHNV and YYDKDF (reference sequence). The CDR3 length is 15 residues. Trimming removed 0 bases from V and 5 bases from J, with 13 bases in between. The CDR3 coding sequence is TGTGCCACCAGCAGAGATTTTAGGAGCGGTACTGAAGCTTTCTTT. It is translated as CATSRDFRSGTEAFF.

The V and J genes are TRBV4-1 and TRBJ1-3, with D perhaps matching TRBD1 (5 bases). Germline CDR1 and CDR2: MGHRA and YSYEKL. The V and J ends lost 4 bases and 10 bases respectively, with 17 bases between them. This CDR3 region has 14 residues. CDR3 sequence (DNA): TGCGCCAGCAGCCTTCGGACCGGGGGAGGTACCATATATTTT. As protein: CASSLRTGGGTIYF.

The chain couples TRBV9 to TRBJ1-6, with 9 bases identical to TRBD1. Germline CDR1 and CDR2: SGDLS and YYNGEE. The CDR3 runs 15 residues. The V and J ends lost 3 bases and 7 bases, in that order; junction bases with no gene match: 5. CDR3 nucleotide sequence: TGTGCCAGCAGCGCACAGGGACAGGGAAATTCACCCCTCCACTTT. Residues: CASSAQGQGNSPLHF.

The chain combines TRBV2 with TRBJ2-5; a weak D match, TRBD1 (6 bases). V lost 4 bases and J 0 bases, leaving 12 bases between the germline ends. Germline assignment: CDR1 SNHLY and CDR2 FYNNEI. There are 15 residues in the CDR3. CDR3: CASSVNRVNQETQYF. The CDR3 bases are TGTGCCAGCAGTGTAAACAGGGTAAACCAAGAGACCCAGTACTTC. The whole variable domain, filled in from reference TRBV2 and TRBJ2-5, reads EPEVTQTPSHQVTQMGQEVILRCVPISNHLYFYWYRQILGQKVEFLVSFYNNEISEKSEIFDDQFSVERPDGSNFTLKIRSTKLEDSAMYFCASSVNRVNQETQYFGPGTRLLVL.

The table lists this clone with a count of one. The chain recombines TRBV14 with TRBJ1-1; no reliable D call. This CDR3 spans 11 amino acids. Trimming took 1 base from V and 7 from J, leaving 4 bases between them. Germline CDR1 and CDR2: SGHDN and FVKESK. The CDR3: CASSQASEAFF. CDR3 DNA sequence: TGTGCCAGCAGCCAAGCTAGTGAAGCTTTCTTT. Full variable domain (outside the CDR3, taken from reference TRBV14 and TRBJ1-1): EAGVTQFPSHSVIEKGQTVTLRCDPISGHDNLYWYRRVMGKEIKFLLHFVKESKQDESGMPNNRFLAERTGGTYSTLKVQPAELEDSGVYFCASSQASEAFFGQGTRLTVV.

The chain recombines TRBV28 with TRBJ1-2; D may be TRBD1 (6 bases). V gave up 5 bases and J gave up 3 bases, with 16 bases separating them. Germline lookup yields CDR1 MDHEN and CDR2 SYDVKM. This CDR3 is built from 15 residues. In nucleotides, the CDR3 is TGTGCCAGCAGTCCGGACAGCCTAAGCTACTATGGCTACACCTTC. Protein: CASSPDSLSYYGYTF.

V is TRBV19 and J is TRBJ2-5; D uncertain. The CDR3 is 12 amino acids. The germline gives CDR1 LNHDA, CDR2 SQIVND (reference sequence). V was cut by 7 bases and J by 2 bases, with 8 bases left in between. CDR3 bases: TGTGCCAGTACGGCAGGACAAGAGACCCAGTACTTC. Translation: CASTAGQETQYF.

For the CDR3, the DNA is TGTGCCAGTGCCGGGACAAACGCACTGCCTGGAAACACCATATATTTT. Protein sequence: CASAGTNALPGNTIYF. This sequence joins TRBV19 and TRBJ1-3; D is possibly TRBD1 (6 bases). The germline V gene has CDR1 LNHDA and CDR2 SQIVND (reference sequence). The CDR3 extends over 16 amino acids. Between the trimmed V and J ends, which lost 8 bases and 2 bases, there was a span of 19 bases. Full variable domain (missing parts from reference TRBV19 and TRBJ1-3): DGGITQSPKYLFRKEGQNVTLSCEQNLNHDAMYWYRQDPGQGLRLIYYSQIVNDFQKGDIAEGYSVSREKKESFPLTVTSAQKNPTAFYLCASAGTNALPGNTIYFGEGSWLTVV.

The rearrangement links TRBV7-3 to TRBJ2-1; TRBD1 might be the D (6 bases). Germline V gene sequence: CDR1 SGHTA, CDR2 FQGTGA. This CDR3 contains 15 residues. Trimming stripped 5 bases from V and 4 bases from J, with 15 bases between. CDR3 loop: CASSTGQNGYNEQFF. The CDR3 DNA reads TGTGCCAGCAGCACAGGGCAGAACGGTTACAATGAGCAGTTCTTC.

V is TRBV20-1 and J is TRBJ2-3; TRBD2 is a possible D gene (5 bases). The CDR3 is 15 residues long. Looked up from germline, CDR1 is DFQATT and CDR2 is SNEGSKA (reference sequence). The V end was cut by 3 bases, the J end by 2 bases, with 15 bases between. The CDR3 here is CSASRKRSDTDTQYF. The CDR3 nucleotides are TGCAGTGCTAGTCGTAAGCGGAGCGACACAGATACGCAGTATTTT.

The V and J genes are TRBV15 and TRBJ1-2, with 7 bases lining up with TRBD1. CDR1 LNHNV and CDR2 YYDKDF come from the germline V gene (reference sequence). Trimming cost V 5 bases and J 4 bases; bases outside gene matches: 7. CDR3 size: 14 residues. The CDR3 region has the DNA TGTGCCACCAGCCAAGGAACAGGGGCCTATGGCTACACCTTC. This translates into CATSQGTGAYGYTF.

The chain links TRBV27 to TRBJ2-1; weak D call: TRBD2 (6 bases). The CDR3 totals 15 residues. Germline loops: CDR1 MNHEY, CDR2 SMNVEV (reference sequence). V was trimmed by 3 bases and J by 4 bases, leaving 13 bases between them. In DNA, the CDR3 is TGTGCCAGCAGTTTCGGAGGGATGGGATACAATGAGCAGTTCTTC. Translated: CASSFGGMGYNEQFF.

This chain joins TRBV3-1 (or the pseudogene TRBV3-2) and TRBJ2-1; a weak D match, TRBD2 (5 bases). Germline CDR1 reads LGHDT; CDR2 reads YNNKEL (reference sequence). This CDR3 is built from 15 residues. With 3 bases removed from V and 0 bases from J, the gap between germline ends came to 9 bases. The CDR3 DNA is TGTGCCAGCAGCCAGAGCGGCAGCTCCTACAATGAGCAGTTCTTC. This encodes CASSQSGSSYNEQFF.

The CDR3 region is CATRTGGNTEAFF. The CDR3, as DNA: TGTGCCACCCGGACAGGGGGGAACACTGAAGCTTTCTTT. The V call is TRBV3-1 (or the pseudogene TRBV3-2), the J call TRBJ1-1; TRBD1 agrees at 10 bases. CDR1 is LGHDT and CDR2 is YNNKEL in the germline V gene (reference sequence). Trimming removed 10 bases from V and 1 base from J; junction bases left unmatched: 3. The CDR3 contains 13 residues.

The chain links TRBV7-8 to TRBJ1-5; 9 bases map to TRBD1. The germline CDR1 and CDR2 sequences are SGHVS and FQNEAQ. This CDR3 comprises 15 residues. After removal of 5 bases from V and 6 bases from J, the junction contained 8 bases not matched to a gene. In DNA, the CDR3 is TGTGCCAGCAGCCCTGGGACAGGGAAGGGTCAGCCCCAGCATTTT. Translated: CASSPGTGKGQPQHF. Looking up the rest from reference TRBV7-8 and TRBJ1-5 gives the full variable domain: GAGVSQSPRYKVAKRGQDVALRCDPISGHVSLFWYQQALGQGPEFLTYFQNEAQLDKSGLPSDRFFAERPEGSVSTLKIQRTQQEDSAVYLCASSPGTGKGQPQHFGDGTRLSIL.

The V call is TRBV21-1, the J call TRBJ1-2. TRBV21-1 is an annotated pseudogene. The CDR3 sequence is 12 residues long. The CDR3 DNA reads as TGTGCCAGCAGCGTCCCCCCTTATGGCTACACCTTC. It encodes CASSVPPYGYTF.

The V gene is TRBV12-1, the J gene TRBJ2-7; the table names TRBD2, a call not compared with the DNA. TRBV12-1 is designated a pseudogene. CDR3 length: 16 residues. CDR3 in amino acids: CASSPRTSGRSYEQYF. CDR3 bases: TGTGCCAGCAGCCCCCGGACTAGCGGGCGATCCTACGAGCAGTACTTC.

The chain employs TRBV3-1 (or the pseudogene TRBV3-2) and TRBJ2-4, with 10 bases identical to TRBD1. This CDR3 region has 15 residues. Germline CDR1 is LGHDT and CDR2 is YNNKEL (reference sequence). The V segment lost 7 bases and the J segment 4 bases; nucleotides outside the gene matches: 7. The CDR3 region has the DNA TGTGCCAGCACCACAGACAGGGGGCAAAAAAACATTCAGTACTTC. Translated, it gives CASTTDRGQKNIQYF.

This clone was seen a handful of times. CDR3 region: CASSLDSTEQGIYEQYF. CDR3 coding DNA: TGTGCCAGCAGCTTAGATTCGACGGAACAGGGCATTTACGAGCAGTACTTC. The chain has TRBV11-2 and TRBJ2-7; possibly TRBD1 for D (6 bases). CDR3 size: 17 residues. Trimming cost V 0 bases and J 4 bases, with 19 bases left between them. Germline-derived CDR1 and CDR2 are SGHAT and FQNNGV.

The CDR3 loop is CASTWTIYNEQFF. The CDR3 coding sequence is TGTGCCAGCACTTGGACAATCTACAATGAGCAGTTCTTC. The chain couples TRBV7-9 to TRBJ2-1; weak D call: TRBD1 (5 bases). Per the germline V gene, CDR1 is SEHNR and CDR2 is FQNEAQ (reference sequence). The germline V and J ends were trimmed by 7 bases and 3 bases, with 10 bases remaining between them. The CDR3 is 13 amino acids.

The rearrangement joins TRBV10-3 to TRBJ1-1; the D gene is possibly TRBD1 (6 bases). V gave up 10 bases and J gave up 1 base, with 7 bases separating them. The germline CDR1 and CDR2 sequences are ENHRY and SYGVKD. The CDR3 extends over 11 amino acids. The CDR3 nucleotides read TGTGCCACACAGGGGAACACTGAAGCTTTCTTT. Translation: CATQGNTEAFF.

This chain links TRBV5-8 with TRBJ2-5; maybe TRBD2 (6 bases). This CDR3 is built from 14 residues. V lost 4 bases, J lost 5 bases, and 15 bases lay in between. The germline V gene encodes CDR1 SGHTS and CDR2 YDEGEE. The CDR3 sequence: CASSRPGVTETQYF. In nucleotides, the CDR3 is TGTGCCAGCAGCCGCCCGGGGGTCACGGAGACCCAGTACTTC.